The 16 T cell receptor beta chains presented below share a single source sample, sequenced in a study of technical replicates of blood from a handful of donors (dated by TCRdb to about 2017). The library came from the immunoSEQ multiplex PCR assay. TCRdb took over this immuneACCESS table, retaining in-frame rearrangements with V and J assigned. Such tables are incomplete; in checked studies, under half of the missing clones stem from an unresolved V gene, and the remainder is unexplained. Within this sample are under 90,000 clones, with approximately 90% of them counted one time only. The ten largest clones add up to roughly 0.25% of the sample. What was sequenced was T cells isolated from PBMCs. The receptors shown here come from a human donor in good health.

The rearrangement joins TRBV5-4 to TRBJ2-1; 7 bases are shared with TRBD2. The CDR3 extends over 17 amino acids. Trimming took 4 bases from V and 7 from J; bases not matched to a gene: 17. The germline V gene has CDR1 SGHNT and CDR2 YYREEE (reference sequence). The CDR3: CASSRGVGTATVNEQFF. CDR3 DNA sequence: TGTGCCAGCAGCCGGGGGGTGGGGACGGCGACGGTGAATGAGCAGTTCTTC.

The chain joins TRBV28 to TRBJ1-1; D gene uncertain. Trimming stripped 6 bases from V and 3 bases from J, with 14 bases between. The CDR3 totals 14 residues. Germline loops: CDR1 MDHEN, CDR2 SYDVKM. The CDR3 bases are TGTGCCAGCAGACATAAGTGGCGGTACACTGAAGCTTTCTTT. It translates to CASRHKWRYTEAFF.

The rearrangement uses TRBV29-1 and TRBJ1-1; tentative D call: TRBD1 (5 bases). The germline CDR1 and CDR2 sequences are SQVTM and ANQGSEA. V shed 6 bases and J shed 7 bases, with 9 bases lying between them. This CDR3 has 10 amino acids. DNA of the CDR3: TGCAGCGTCGTGACAGTTGAAGCTTTCTTT. Translating gives CSVVTVEAFF.

This sequence joins TRBV6-5 and TRBJ2-1; no clear D. CDR1 and CDR2 from the germline V gene are MNHEY and SVGAGI. The CDR3 consists of 11 residues. V lost 6 bases and J lost 4, with 4 bases in between. The CDR3: CASRRYNEQFF. CDR3 nucleotides: TGTGCCAGCAGGAGATACAATGAGCAGTTCTTC.

The CDR3: CASGEQGAYGYTF. The CDR3, as DNA: TGCGCCAGCGGCGAACAGGGTGCCTATGGCTACACCTTC. This chain connects TRBV10-2 to TRBJ1-2; perhaps TRBD1 as D (6 bases). Germline values: CDR1 WSHSY, CDR2 SAAADI. This CDR3 region has 13 residues. Trimming stripped 8 bases from V and 4 bases from J, with 14 bases between.

The rearrangement joins TRBV10-2 to TRBJ2-3; 9 nucleotides line up with TRBD2. J gave up 3 bases and V 9 bases, and 7 bases lay outside the gene matches. The length of the CDR3 is 14 residues. CDR1 and CDR2 (germline): WSHSY, SAAADI. The CDR3 loop reads CASAPGLATDTQYF. For the CDR3, the DNA is TGCGCCAGTGCCCCGGGACTAGCTACAGATACGCAGTATTTT.

The chain couples TRBV2 to TRBJ2-1; no clear D. CDR3 length: 12 residues. Looked up from germline, CDR1 is SNHLY and CDR2 is FYNNEI. With 7 bases removed from V and 4 bases from J, the gap between germline ends came to 8 bases. CDR3 sequence reads: CASKTGYNEQFF. As DNA, the CDR3 is TGTGCCAGCAAGACGGGTTACAATGAGCAGTTCTTC.

The chain is built from TRBV5-1 and TRBJ2-3; 13 bases are shared with TRBD2. The junction had 3 bases not matched to a gene; V was cut back by 3 bases and J by 2 bases. This CDR3 spans 16 amino acids. Per germline, CDR1 SGHRS and CDR2 YFSETQ. CDR3 coding DNA: TGCGCCAGCAGCTCGGGACTAGCGGGATACACAGATACGCAGTATTTT. Encoded protein: CASSSGLAGYTDTQYF. The full variable domain, with the rest looked up from reference TRBV5-1 and TRBJ2-3, is KAGVTQTPRYLIKTRGQQVTLSCSPISGHRSVSWYQQTPGQGLQFLFEYFSETQRNKGNFPGRFSGRQFSNSRSEMNVSTLELGDSALYLCASSSGLAGYTDTQYFGPGTRLTVL.

This clone was seen just once. This chain links TRBV2 with TRBJ2-5; D might be TRBD2 (7 bases). In germline, CDR1 is SNHLY, CDR2 FYNNEI. Trimming took off 10 bases at V and 13 bases at J, with 19 bases between the two ends. The CDR3 is 11 amino acids. The CDR3 nucleotides are TGTGCCACCCTAAAGGGGGGACTATCGTACTTC. This codes for CATLKGGLSYF.

This rearrangement joins TRBV18 to TRBJ2-3; 7 bases align to TRBD1. CDR1 and CDR2 (germline): KGHSH, LQKENI. With 3 bases clipped from V and 0 bases from J, the junction kept 0 bases outside the gene matches. The CDR3 runs 14 residues. The CDR3 coding sequence is TGTGCCAGCTCACCGACAGGGAGCACAGATACGCAGTATTTT. Translated: CASSPTGSTDTQYF.

The V call is TRBV11-2, the J call TRBJ2-7; 7 bases map to TRBD1. The J segment lost 3 bases and the V segment lost 6 bases, leaving 5 bases of the junction unmatched. The CDR3 has 13 residues. In germline, CDR1 is SGHAT, CDR2 FQNNGV. The CDR3 nucleotides read TGTGCCAGCAGTCTGACAGGGCTCTACGAGCAGTACTTC. Its translation is CASSLTGLYEQYF.

The genes are TRBV11-1 and TRBJ1-4; 7 bases agree with TRBD1. This CDR3 is built from 16 residues. Unmatched junction bases numbered 4, after V lost 3 bases and J lost 0 bases. Germline V gene lookup returns CDR1 SGHAT and CDR2 FQDESV (reference sequence). For the CDR3, the DNA is TGTGCCAGCAGCTTTCGACAGGGAGCAACTAATGAAAAACTGTTTTTT. Its translation: CASSFRQGATNEKLFF. Full variable domain (outside the CDR3, taken from reference TRBV11-1 and TRBJ1-4): EAEVAQSPRYKITEKSQAVAFWCDPISGHATLYWYRQILGQGPELLVQFQDESVVDDSQLPKDRFSAERLKGVDSTLKIQPAELGDSAMYLCASSFRQGATNEKLFFGSGTQLSVL.

This sequence joins TRBV6-5 and TRBJ2-7; 9 nucleotides agree with TRBD2. Germline V gene lookup returns CDR1 MNHEY and CDR2 SVGAGI. Trimming at V came to 2 bases and at J to 1 base, leaving 6 bases not matched to a gene. The CDR3 sequence is 16 residues long. The CDR3, as DNA: TGTGCCAGCAGTTACGATGCTAGCGGGACGTCCTACGAGCAGTACTTC. As protein: CASSYDASGTSYEQYF.

J is TRBJ2-2 and V is TRBV5-1; 9 bases agree with TRBD2. The CDR3 sequence is 16 residues long. CDR1 SGHRS and CDR2 YFSETQ come from the germline V gene. J was trimmed by 7 bases and V by 1 base; bases with no gene match: 8. This chain's CDR3 is CASSLLSSGVGGELFF. DNA for the CDR3: TGCGCCAGCAGCTTGTTGTCTAGCGGGGTTGGCGGGGAGCTGTTTTTT.

V gene TRBV28 combines with J gene TRBJ1-2; D possibly corresponds to TRBD1 (5 bases). Germline V CDR1 and CDR2: MDHEN, SYDVKM. CDR3 length: 12 residues. CDR3 region: CGILDSNYGYTF. The DNA for the CDR3 is TGTGGGATTTTAGACAGTAACTATGGCTACACCTTC.

This chain uses TRBV5-6 with TRBJ2-4, with 10 bases lining up with TRBD1. CDR3 length equals 16 residues. CDR1 is SGHDT, CDR2 YYEEEE, per germline. V dropped 3 bases and J dropped 5; count of bases not matched to a gene: 8. CDR3 residues: CASSSGGTGVQNIQYF. The DNA of the CDR3 is TGTGCCAGCAGCTCGGGCGGGACAGGGGTTCAAAACATTCAGTACTTC. Full variable domain (missing parts from reference TRBV5-6 and TRBJ2-4): DAGVTQSPTHLIKTRGQQVTLRCSPKSGHDTVSWYQQALGQGPQFIFQYYEEEERQRGNFPDRFSGHQFPNYSSELNVNALLLGDSALYLCASSSGGTGVQNIQYFGAGTRLSVL.